The source of this T cell receptor beta chain is a study of identifying expanded T cells in peripheral blood. The study's findings and limits: Approximately 2-week clone count variance significantly increased as total template count grew.

Libraries were prepared by immunoSEQ multiplex PCR; TCRdb keeps only in-frame clonotypes and omits some of them. The table records about 76,000 clones, about four fifths of them present only once. Germline lookup yields CDR1 MNHEY and CDR2 SVGAGI. V gave up 6 bases and J gave up 7 bases; unmatched junction bases: 5. The CDR3 covers 13 residues. To note about this clone: Its antigen is not identified.

Healthy donors had no documented immune events, such as infections, while sampled. The sequence derives from a person between 18 and 75 years old in good health. Material: blood. The chain has TRBV6-5 and TRBJ2-2, with 7 bases identical to TRBD2. Here the CDR3 reads CASSRGEGGELFF. CDR3 nucleotide sequence: TGTGCCAGCAGCCGGGGGGAAGGCGGGGAGCTGTTTTTT.